The 8 T cell receptor beta chains below come from one sample, sequenced in a study of T cells in Graves' hyperthyroidism and ophthalmopathy. From RNA transcripts, TCR beta CDR3 regions were amplified. Primed by the HTBI set, a first-round RT-PCR was run on the TCR CDR3. TCRdb reprocessed the multiplex PCR reads via MiXCR and lists one record per CDR3 protein. The data contain about 290,000 distinct CDR3 sequences, roughly 15% of them seen just once; the ten biggest clones take up roughly a third. Sequences were obtained from blood. These receptors came from a man aged 30 to 39 with Graves' hyperthyroidism.

This clonotype was seen ten or more times. V and J are TRBV2 and TRBJ2-1; D is tentatively TRBD1 or TRBD2 (7 bases each). This CDR3 comprises 14 residues. The germline V and J ends were trimmed by 2 bases and 7 bases, with 12 bases remaining between them. Per the germline V gene, CDR1 is SNHLY and CDR2 is FYNNEI. The CDR3 bases are TGTGCCAGCAGTGAACAGGGGGGGTGGAATGAGCAGTTCTTC. Protein: CASSEQGGWNEQFF.

This clonotype was observed many times. This chain uses TRBV7-9 with TRBJ2-7, with D perhaps matching TRBD2 (6 bases). With 1 base removed from V and 6 bases from J, the gap between germline ends came to 13 bases. The germline V gene encodes CDR1 SEHNR and CDR2 FQNEAQ (reference sequence). This CDR3 has 14 amino acids. CDR3 nucleotides: TGTGCCAGCAGCTTAGTCGGGAGTGCCTCCGAGCAGTACTTC. It encodes CASSLVGSASEQYF.

This chain joins TRBV11-2 and TRBJ2-1, with D perhaps TRBD2 (5 bases). This CDR3 is 17 amino acids long. Trimming took 1 base from V and 4 from J, leaving 17 bases between them. Looked up from germline, CDR1 is SGHAT and CDR2 is FQNNGV. CDR3 amino acids: CASSLGVLRAPYNEQFF. CDR3 coding DNA: TGTGCCAGCAGCTTAGGGGTGTTGAGGGCCCCATACAATGAGCAGTTCTTC.

This clonotype was recorded at least ten times. The V call is TRBV6-2 or TRBV6-3, the J call TRBJ2-4; D not certain. Germline assignment: CDR1 MNHEY and CDR2 SVGEGT. This CDR3 comprises 14 residues. Trimming shortened V by 2 bases and J by 5 bases, and 10 bases separated the two germline ends. The chain's CDR3 is CASSYRAGENIQYF. The CDR3 coding sequence is TGTGCCAGCAGTTACAGGGCAGGAGAAAACATTCAGTACTTC.

This clonotype was seen only a few times. The J gene is TRBJ2-2, the V gene TRBV9; D perhaps matches TRBD2 (6 bases). This CDR3 is 14 amino acids long. With 5 bases removed from V and 4 bases from J, the gap between germline ends came to 12 bases. CDR1 is SGDLS, CDR2 YYNGEE, per germline. The CDR3 spells CASSRASVTGELFF. CDR3 DNA: TGTGCCAGCAGTCGGGCTAGCGTCACCGGGGAGCTGTTTTTT.

The rearrangement uses TRBV24-1 and TRBJ2-1; 8 bases line up with TRBD2. CDR1 KGHDR and CDR2 SFDVKD come from the germline V gene. Trimming cost V 4 bases and J 7 bases; bases outside gene matches: 20. The CDR3 sequence is 19 residues long. The CDR3 is CATSDAHKSGTSRGNEQFF. The CDR3 DNA reads as TGTGCCACCAGTGACGCGCACAAATCCGGGACTAGTAGAGGGAATGAGCAGTTCTTC.

The chain couples TRBV6-2 or TRBV6-3 to TRBJ2-2, with TRBD2 as a possible D gene (6 bases). The CDR3 loop spans 16 amino acids. V lost 7 bases and J 0 bases, leaving 15 bases between the germline ends. From germline, CDR1 is MNHEY and CDR2 SVGEGT. The CDR3 here is CASNDRAGTNTGELFF. The CDR3 DNA reads as TGTGCCAGCAACGACCGGGCGGGAACGAACACCGGGGAGCTGTTTTTT.

This clonotype has just a few counts. This rearrangement joins TRBV12-3 or TRBV12-4 to TRBJ2-2; 9 nucleotides align to TRBD1. The J segment lost 7 bases and the V segment lost 5 bases, leaving 8 bases of the junction unmatched. The CDR3 is 15 amino acids. This chain's CDR3 is CASSDNRGPGGELFF. The CDR3 DNA reads as TGTGCCAGCAGTGATAACAGGGGGCCGGGCGGGGAGCTGTTTTTT.